A selection of T cell receptor beta chains follows, all from one sample in a study of blood T cell repertoires in COVID-19. Sequenced by immunoSEQ multiplex PCR; TCRdb stores in-frame clones only, minus some. The sample lists 150,000 to 200,000 clones, 70% to 90% occurring once. Material for sequencing was peripheral blood. These receptors all stem from a man aged 18 to 30 who had recovered from COVID-19. The CDR3 runs from the conserved cysteine through the conserved F or W. D genes are given only for firm matches. Not all rows give a size; the values are once, few, many and, for expanded clones, a class.

clone_size j_call v_call d_call cdr3_aa cdr3_nt
- TRBJ2-3 TRBV9 TRBD2 CASSPTPSGRLDTQYF TGTGCCAGCAGCCCTACCCCCAGCGGGAGATTAGATACGCAGTATTTT
- TRBJ1-6 TRBV6-5 - CASRIDSPLHF TGTGCCAGCAGAATAGATTCACCCCTCCACTTT
- TRBJ2-2 TRBV10-3 - CAIDPGRTGELFF TGTGCCATCGATCCAGGGCGGACCGGGGAGCTGTTTTTT
- TRBJ2-3 TRBV5-4 - CAHGGPTDTQYF TGTGCCCACGGCGGCCCCACAGATACGCAGTATTTT
- TRBJ1-5 TRBV9 - CASSVEGGNQPQHF TGTGCCAGCAGCGTAGAAGGGGGTAATCAGCCCCAGCATTTT
- TRBJ2-6 TRBV5-8 - CASSLVRGAGVGANVLTF TGTGCCAGCAGCTTGGTCCGAGGCGCAGGGGTCGGGGCCAACGTCCTGACTTTC
once TRBJ1-1 TRBV6-5 - CASSYSGASANTEAFF TGTGCCAGCAGTTACAGTGGGGCCAGCGCGAACACTGAAGCTTTCTTT
- TRBJ1-2 TRBV12-3/TRBV12-4 TRBD1 CASSGQGPLRYTF TGTGCCAGCAGTGGACAGGGTCCCCTACGCTACACCTTC
- TRBJ1-5 TRBV20-1 - CSASIRGSNQPQHF TGCAGTGCTAGTATCAGGGGAAGCAATCAGCCCCAGCATTTT
- TRBJ2-7 TRBV29-1 TRBD1 CSVRGQGHEQYF TGCAGCGTTCGGGGACAGGGCCACGAGCAGTACTTC
- TRBJ2-5 TRBV2 TRBD2 CASSGKRGGVVTQYF TGTGCCAGCAGTGGAAAGCGGGGTGGGGTGGTTACCCAGTACTTC
- TRBJ1-4 TRBV28 - CASSLGGEGEKLFF TGTGCCAGCAGTTTAGGAGGGGAGGGGGAAAAACTGTTTTTT
- TRBJ2-7 TRBV10-3 TRBD1 CAIRGQGYEQYF TGTGCCATCAGGGGACAGGGCTACGAGCAGTACTTC
- TRBJ1-4 TRBV2 - CASSRVSPRANEKLFF TGTGCCAGCAGTCGGGTCTCCCCCAGGGCTAATGAAAAACTGTTTTTT
- TRBJ1-1 TRBV5-4 TRBD1 CASSLKGALEREAFF TGTGCCAGCAGCTTGAAGGGGGCGCTGGAACGTGAAGCTTTCTTT
- TRBJ2-1 TRBV7-2 TRBD2 CASSLALAGGEQFF TGTGCCAGCAGCTTAGCCCTAGCGGGAGGTGAGCAGTTCTTC
- TRBJ2-7 TRBV27 TRBD2 CASRMAGTKEQYF TGTGCCAGCCGGATGGCCGGGACTAAAGAGCAGTACTTC
- TRBJ2-1 TRBV2 TRBD2 CASAPGLAGYEQFF TGTGCCAGTGCCCCGGGACTAGCGGGATATGAGCAGTTCTTC
- TRBJ2-1 TRBV24-1 TRBD1 CATSDRDRLGSNEQFF TGTGCCACCAGTGATCGGGACAGGTTGGGGAGCAATGAGCAGTTCTTC
- TRBJ2-3 TRBV28 TRBD2 CASSSPASGRTDTQYF TGTGCCAGCAGTTCCCCGGCTAGCGGGAGGACAGATACGCAGTATTTT
- TRBJ2-3 TRBV10-1 - CASSPYTGGTSTDTQYF TGCGCCAGCAGCCCCTATACGGGCGGGACCTCCACAGATACGCAGTATTTT
- TRBJ2-7 TRBV7-2 TRBD1 CASSVAQGAFYEQYF TGTGCCAGCAGCGTGGCACAGGGGGCTTTCTACGAGCAGTACTTC
- TRBJ1-1 TRBV30 TRBD1 CAWSATGKSEAFF TGTGCCTGGAGTGCGACAGGGAAGTCTGAAGCTTTCTTT
- TRBJ2-1 TRBV6-6 TRBD2 CASSPGLAGVEQFF TGTGCCAGCAGTCCGGGACTAGCGGGAGTTGAGCAGTTCTTC
- TRBJ2-7 TRBV6-2/TRBV6-3 TRBD1 CASSPGGYEQYF TGTGCCAGCAGCCCAGGGGGCTACGAGCAGTACTTC
- TRBJ1-1 TRBV24-1 TRBD1 CATRPGQGPFGMNTEAFF TGTGCCACCAGACCGGGACAGGGTCCCTTCGGGATGAACACTGAAGCTTTCTTT
- TRBJ1-2 TRBV3-1/TRBV3-2 - CASSQDSYYGYTF TGTGCCAGCAGCCAAGATTCGTACTATGGCTACACCTTC
- TRBJ1-5 TRBV24-1 - CATSDGGNQPQHF TGTGCCACCAGTGACGGAGGCAATCAGCCCCAGCATTTT
- TRBJ2-7 TRBV29-1 TRBD1 CSVVGTGGYEQYF TGCAGCGTTGTCGGGACAGGGGGCTACGAGCAGTACTTC
- TRBJ2-7 TRBV4-1 TRBD2 CASSLGTSGSISYEQYF TGCGCCAGCAGCCTCGGGACTAGCGGGAGTATCTCCTACGAGCAGTACTTC
- TRBJ2-2 TRBV7-6 - CASSLRGTGELFF TGTGCCAGCAGCTTAAGAGGCACCGGGGAGCTGTTTTTT
- TRBJ1-6 TRBV2 - CASSYYNSFASPLHF TGTGCCAGCAGTTATTATAATAGTTTCGCTTCACCCCTCCACTTT
- TRBJ1-2 TRBV6-6 - CASSGGSRNYGYTF TGTGCCAGCAGTGGGGGCTCAAGAAACTATGGCTACACCTTC